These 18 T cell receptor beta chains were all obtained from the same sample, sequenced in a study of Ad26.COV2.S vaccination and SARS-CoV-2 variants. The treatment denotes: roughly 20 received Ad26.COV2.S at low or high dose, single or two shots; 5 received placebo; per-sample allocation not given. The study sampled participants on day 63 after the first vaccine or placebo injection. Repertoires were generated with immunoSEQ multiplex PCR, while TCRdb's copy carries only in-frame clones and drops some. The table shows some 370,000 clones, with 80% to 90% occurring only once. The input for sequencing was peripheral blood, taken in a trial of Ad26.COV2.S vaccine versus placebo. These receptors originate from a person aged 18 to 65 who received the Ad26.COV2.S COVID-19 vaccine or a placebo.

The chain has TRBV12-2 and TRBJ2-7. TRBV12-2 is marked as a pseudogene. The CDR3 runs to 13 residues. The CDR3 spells CASRLAVPYEQYF. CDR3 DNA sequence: TGTGCAAGTCGCTTAGCGGTACCCTACGAGCAGTACTTC.

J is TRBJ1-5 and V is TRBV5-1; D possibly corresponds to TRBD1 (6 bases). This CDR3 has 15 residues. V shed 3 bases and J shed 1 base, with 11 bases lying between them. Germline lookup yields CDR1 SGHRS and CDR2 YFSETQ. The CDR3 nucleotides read TGCGCCAGCAGCTCCACAGGGATGAGCAATCAGCCCCAGCATTTT. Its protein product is CASSSTGMSNQPQHF.

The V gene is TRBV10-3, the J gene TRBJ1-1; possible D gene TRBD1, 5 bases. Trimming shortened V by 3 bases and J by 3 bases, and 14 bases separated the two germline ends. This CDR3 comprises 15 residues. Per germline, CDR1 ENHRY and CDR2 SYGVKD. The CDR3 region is CAISEEQGIYTEAFF. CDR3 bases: TGTGCCATCAGTGAAGAGCAGGGTATCTACACTGAAGCTTTCTTT.

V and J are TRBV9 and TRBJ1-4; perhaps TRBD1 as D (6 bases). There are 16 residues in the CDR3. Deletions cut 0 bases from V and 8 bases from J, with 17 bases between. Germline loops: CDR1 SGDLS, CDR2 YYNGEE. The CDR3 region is CASSVGPTPRGEKLFF. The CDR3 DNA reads TGTGCCAGCAGCGTAGGGCCGACTCCGAGGGGGGAAAAACTGTTTTTT. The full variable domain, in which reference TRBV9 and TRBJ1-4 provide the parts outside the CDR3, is DSGVTQTPKHLITATGQRVTLRCSPRSGDLSVYWYQQSLDQGLQFLIQYYNGEERAKGNILERFSAQQFPDLHSELNLSSLELGDSALYFCASSVGPTPRGEKLFFGSGTQLSVL.

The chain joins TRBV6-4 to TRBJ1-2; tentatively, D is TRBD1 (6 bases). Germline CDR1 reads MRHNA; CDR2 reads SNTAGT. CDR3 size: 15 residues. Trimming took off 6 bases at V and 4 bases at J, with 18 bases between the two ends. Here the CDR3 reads CASSPSGGGGYGYTF. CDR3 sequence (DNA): TGTGCCAGCAGCCCGTCGGGGGGCGGTGGCTATGGCTACACCTTC.

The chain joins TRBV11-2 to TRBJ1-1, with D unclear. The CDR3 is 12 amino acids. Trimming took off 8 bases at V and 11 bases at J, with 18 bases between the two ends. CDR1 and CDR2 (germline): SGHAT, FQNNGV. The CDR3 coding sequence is TGTGCCAGCGGATCTATGGCCTGGAGCGCTTTCTTT. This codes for CASGSMAWSAFF.

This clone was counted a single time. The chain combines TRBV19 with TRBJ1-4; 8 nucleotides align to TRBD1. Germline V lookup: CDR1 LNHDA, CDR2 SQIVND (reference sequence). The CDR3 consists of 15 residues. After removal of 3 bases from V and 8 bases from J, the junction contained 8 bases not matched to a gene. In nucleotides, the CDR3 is TGTGCCAGTAGTATCCCCCGACAGGGGCGGGAAAAACTGTTTTTT. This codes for CASSIPRQGREKLFF.

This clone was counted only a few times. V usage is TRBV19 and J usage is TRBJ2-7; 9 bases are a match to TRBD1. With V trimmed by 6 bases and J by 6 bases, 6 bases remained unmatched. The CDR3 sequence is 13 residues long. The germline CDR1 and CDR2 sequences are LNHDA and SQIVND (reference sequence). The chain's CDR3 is CASRRTGVGEQYF. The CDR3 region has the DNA TGTGCCAGTAGACGGACAGGGGTAGGCGAGCAGTACTTC.

CDR3 coding DNA: TGTGCCAGCAGCTTAGATATGACTGAAGCTTTCTTT. It specifies CASSLDMTEAFF. The chain employs TRBV5-4 and TRBJ1-1; D gene ambiguous. CDR1 is SGHNT, CDR2 YYREEE, per germline (reference sequence). The CDR3 length is 12 residues. V was pared by 2 bases and J by 5 bases, with 7 bases between.

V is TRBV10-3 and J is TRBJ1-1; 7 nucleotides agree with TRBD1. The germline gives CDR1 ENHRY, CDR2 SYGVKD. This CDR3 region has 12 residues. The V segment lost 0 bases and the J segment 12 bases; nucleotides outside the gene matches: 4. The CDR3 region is CAISESSGGTFF. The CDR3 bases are TGTGCCATCAGTGAGTCGTCAGGGGGGACTTTCTTT.

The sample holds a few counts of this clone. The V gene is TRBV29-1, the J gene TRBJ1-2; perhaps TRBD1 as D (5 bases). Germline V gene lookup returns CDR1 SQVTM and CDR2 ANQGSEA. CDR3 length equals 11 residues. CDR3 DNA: TGCAGTGACACAGGATGGGGAGGCTACACCTTC. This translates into CSDTGWGGYTF.

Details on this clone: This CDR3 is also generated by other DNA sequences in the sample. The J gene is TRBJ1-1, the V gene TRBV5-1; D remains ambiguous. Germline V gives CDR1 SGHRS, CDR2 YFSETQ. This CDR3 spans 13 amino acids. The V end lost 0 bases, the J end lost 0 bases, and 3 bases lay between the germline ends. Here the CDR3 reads CASSLGVNTEAFF. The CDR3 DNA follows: TGCGCCAGCAGCTTGGGAGTGAACACTGAAGCTTTCTTT.

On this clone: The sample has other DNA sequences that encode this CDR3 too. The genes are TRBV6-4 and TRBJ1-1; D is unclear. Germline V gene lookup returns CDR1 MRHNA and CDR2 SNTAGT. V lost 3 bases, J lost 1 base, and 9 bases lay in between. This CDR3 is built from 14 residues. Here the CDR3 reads CASSDSGGNTEAFF. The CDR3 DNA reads TGTGCCAGCAGTGATAGTGGTGGGAACACTGAAGCTTTCTTT.

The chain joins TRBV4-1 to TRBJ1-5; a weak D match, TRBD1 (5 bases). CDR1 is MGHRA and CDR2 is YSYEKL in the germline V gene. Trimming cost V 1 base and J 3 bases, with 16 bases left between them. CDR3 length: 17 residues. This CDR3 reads CASSQVGGSRVNQPQHF. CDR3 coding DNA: TGCGCCAGCAGCCAAGTGGGGGGATCCAGGGTCAATCAGCCCCAGCATTTT.

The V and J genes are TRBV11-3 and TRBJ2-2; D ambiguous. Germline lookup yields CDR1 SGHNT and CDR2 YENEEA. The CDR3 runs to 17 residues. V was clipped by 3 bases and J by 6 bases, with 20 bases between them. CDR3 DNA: TGTGCCAGCAGCTTTACGTGGGGTGAGAGCTATGCCGGGGAGCTGTTTTTT. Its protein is CASSFTWGESYAGELFF.

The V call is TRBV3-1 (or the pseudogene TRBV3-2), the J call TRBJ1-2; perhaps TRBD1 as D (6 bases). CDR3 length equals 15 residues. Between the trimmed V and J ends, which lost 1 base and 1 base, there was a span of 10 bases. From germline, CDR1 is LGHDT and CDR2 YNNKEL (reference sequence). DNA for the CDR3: TGTGCCAGCAGCCAAGCAGGGACATATAACTATGGCTACACCTTC. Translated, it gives CASSQAGTYNYGYTF.

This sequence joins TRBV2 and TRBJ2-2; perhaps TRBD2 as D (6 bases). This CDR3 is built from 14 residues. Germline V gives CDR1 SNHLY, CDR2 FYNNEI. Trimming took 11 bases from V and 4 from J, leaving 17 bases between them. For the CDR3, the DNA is TGTGCCCGGCGGAGGGGATTAGGCACCGGGGAGCTGTTTTTT. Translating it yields CARRRGLGTGELFF. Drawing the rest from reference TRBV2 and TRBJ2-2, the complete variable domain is EPEVTQTPSHQVTQMGQEVILRCVPISNHLYFYWYRQILGQKVEFLVSFYNNEISEKSEIFDDQFSVERPDGSNFTLKIRSTKLEDSAMYFCARRRGLGTGELFFGEGSRLTVL.

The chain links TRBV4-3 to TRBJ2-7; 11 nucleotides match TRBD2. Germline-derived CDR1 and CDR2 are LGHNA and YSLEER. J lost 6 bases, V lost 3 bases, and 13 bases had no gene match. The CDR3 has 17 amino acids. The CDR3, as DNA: TGCGCCAGCAGCCATTACACTAGCGGGGGTTTTCCGTCCGAGCAGTACTTC. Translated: CASSHYTSGGFPSEQYF.